The source of this TCR beta chain is a study of blood T cell repertoires in COVID-19. Study-level information: PBMCs, B-cell-depleted T cells, or T cells provided the cDNA or gDNA that made up the material.

How the authors handled the data: Amplification from reference gene primers served as the basis for estimated nucleated cell counts. The protocol was immunoSEQ multiplex PCR, while the TCRdb copy is restricted to in-frame clones and leaves out a portion. V and J calls and clone size are those listed in that table; D and trimming were worked out from the DNA. The sample carries about 99,000 clones, 80% to 90% recorded once. The CDR3 covers 14 residues. The germline V and J ends were trimmed by 3 bases and 1 base, with 9 bases remaining between them. Germline lookup yields CDR1 MDHEN and CDR2 SYDVKM. The J gene is TRBJ1-1, the V gene TRBV28, with D uncertain. The source of this sequence is a woman aged 60-75 years with acute or convalescent COVID-19. Source material: peripheral blood. The chain's CDR3 is CASSFLNSNTEAFF. The CDR3 DNA reads TGTGCCAGCAGTTTTCTGAACTCGAACACTGAAGCTTTCTTT.